The sequence of this T cell receptor beta chain was determined in a study of tumor-infiltrating lymphocytes in primary liver carcinoma. Findings and caveats of the study: Only about 7.5-25% of top clones spanned all five tumor regions.

The authors made TCR beta cDNA from around 500 ng total RNA with a constant-region primer. Library construction for TCR beta comprised three nested multiplex PCR rounds performed with slightly modified ARM-PCR. Rounds one and two of PCR, each of roughly 10 cycles, were primed with TRBV1-TRBV30 forward primers and a C-beta reverse primer. TCRdb passed the multiplex PCR reads through MiXCR, listing each CDR3 protein once. This sample has approximately 120,000 distinct CDR3 sequences, with 64% found just once. Without any cell sorting, about 20-32 mg of bulk tissue yielded co-extracted RNA and DNA. Details on this clonotype: What it binds is not known. The CDR3 carries no conserved terminal phenylalanine or tryptophan, so it likely arises from a read error.

The CDR3 consists of 14 residues. The germline V gene has CDR1 SGHAT and CDR2 FQNNGV. The V gene is TRBV11-2, the J gene TRBJ2-2, with D perhaps given as TRBD1 or TRBD2 (5 bases each). The TCR sequence derives from a woman aged 60-75 years with primary liver carcinoma and hepatitis B virus infection. The sample consisted of liver tumor tissue from sampling region 3. Subset: tumor region T3, left-lateral pole. In DNA form, the CDR3 reads TGTGCTAGCAGCTTAGTGGGGGTCACCGGGGAGCTGTTTATT. This codes for CASSLVGVTGELFI.